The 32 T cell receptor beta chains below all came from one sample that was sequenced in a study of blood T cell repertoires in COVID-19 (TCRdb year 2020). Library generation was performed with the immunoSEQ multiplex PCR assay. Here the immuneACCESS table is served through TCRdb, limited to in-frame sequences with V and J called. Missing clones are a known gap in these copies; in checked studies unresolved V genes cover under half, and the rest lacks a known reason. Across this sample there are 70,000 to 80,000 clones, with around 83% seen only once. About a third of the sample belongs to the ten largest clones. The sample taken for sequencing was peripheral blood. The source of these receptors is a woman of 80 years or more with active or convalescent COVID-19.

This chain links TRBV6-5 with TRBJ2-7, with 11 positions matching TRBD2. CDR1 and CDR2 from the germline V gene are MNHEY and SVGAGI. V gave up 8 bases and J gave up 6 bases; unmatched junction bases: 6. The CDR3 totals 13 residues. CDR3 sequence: CASGSGGAREQYF. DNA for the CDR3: TGTGCCAGCGGTAGCGGGGGGGCTCGCGAGCAGTACTTC.

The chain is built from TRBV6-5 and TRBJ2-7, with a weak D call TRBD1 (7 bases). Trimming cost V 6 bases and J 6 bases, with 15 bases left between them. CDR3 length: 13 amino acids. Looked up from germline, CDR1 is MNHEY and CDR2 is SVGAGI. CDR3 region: CASREGARVEQYF. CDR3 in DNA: TGTGCCAGCAGGGAGGGGGCGCGGGTCGAGCAGTACTTC.

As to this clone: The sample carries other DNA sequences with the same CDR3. The CDR3 DNA follows: TGTGCCAGCAGCTTGTCAGGGGGCTACACCTTC. Its translation is CASSLSGGYTF. J is TRBJ1-2 and V is TRBV5-6, with D tentatively TRBD1 (5 bases). Germline CDR1 and CDR2: SGHDT and YYEEEE. Trimming shortened V by 1 base and J by 8 bases, and 6 bases separated the two germline ends. The CDR3 consists of 11 residues. Full variable domain (remainder filled in from reference TRBV5-6 and TRBJ1-2): DAGVTQSPTHLIKTRGQQVTLRCSPKSGHDTVSWYQQALGQGPQFIFQYYEEEERQRGNFPDRFSGHQFPNYSSELNVNALLLGDSALYLCASSLSGGYTFGSGTRLTVV.

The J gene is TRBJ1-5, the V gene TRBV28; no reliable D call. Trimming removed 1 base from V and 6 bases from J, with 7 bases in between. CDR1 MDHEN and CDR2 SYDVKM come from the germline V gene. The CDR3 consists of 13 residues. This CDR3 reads CASSLSVSQPQHF. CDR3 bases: TGTGCCAGCAGTTTATCTGTCAGTCAGCCCCAGCATTTT.

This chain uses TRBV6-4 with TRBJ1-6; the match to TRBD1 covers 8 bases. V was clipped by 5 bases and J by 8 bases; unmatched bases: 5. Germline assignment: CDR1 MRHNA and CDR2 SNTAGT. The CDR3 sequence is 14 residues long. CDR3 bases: TGTGCCAGCAGTTTGGACAGGGATCATTCACCCCTCCACTTT. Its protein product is CASSLDRDHSPLHF.

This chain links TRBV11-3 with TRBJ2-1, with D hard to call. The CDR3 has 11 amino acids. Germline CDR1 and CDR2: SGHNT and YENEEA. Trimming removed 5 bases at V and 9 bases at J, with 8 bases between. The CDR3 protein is CASSTTGEQFF. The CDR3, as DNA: TGTGCCAGCAGCACTACGGGTGAGCAGTTCTTC.

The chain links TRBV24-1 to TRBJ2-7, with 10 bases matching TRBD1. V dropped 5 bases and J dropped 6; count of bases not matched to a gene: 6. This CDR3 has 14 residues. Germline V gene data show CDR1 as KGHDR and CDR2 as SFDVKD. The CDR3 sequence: CATSGVGQGGEQYF. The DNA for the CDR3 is TGTGCCACCAGTGGTGTCGGACAGGGGGGCGAGCAGTACTTC.

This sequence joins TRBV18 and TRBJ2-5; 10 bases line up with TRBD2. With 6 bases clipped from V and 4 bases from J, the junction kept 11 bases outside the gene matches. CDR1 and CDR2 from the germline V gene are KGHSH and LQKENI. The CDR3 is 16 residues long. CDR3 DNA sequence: TGTGCCAGCTCCTCGACAAGCGGGGGGGCTGTAGAGACCCAGTACTTC. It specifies CASSSTSGGAVETQYF.

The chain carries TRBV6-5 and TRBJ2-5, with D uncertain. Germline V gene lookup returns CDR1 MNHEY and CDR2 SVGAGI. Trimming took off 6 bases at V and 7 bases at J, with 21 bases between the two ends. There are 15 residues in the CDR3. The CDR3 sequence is CASSRMGLQTATQYF. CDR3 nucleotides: TGTGCCAGCAGCCGTATGGGCTTGCAAACTGCGACCCAGTACTTC.

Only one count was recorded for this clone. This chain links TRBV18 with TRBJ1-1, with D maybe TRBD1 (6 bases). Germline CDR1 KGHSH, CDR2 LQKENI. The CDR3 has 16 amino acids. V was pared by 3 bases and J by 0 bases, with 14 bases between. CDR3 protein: CASSPRTGSLNTEAFF. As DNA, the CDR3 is TGTGCCAGCTCACCGCGCACAGGGTCCCTGAACACTGAAGCTTTCTTT.

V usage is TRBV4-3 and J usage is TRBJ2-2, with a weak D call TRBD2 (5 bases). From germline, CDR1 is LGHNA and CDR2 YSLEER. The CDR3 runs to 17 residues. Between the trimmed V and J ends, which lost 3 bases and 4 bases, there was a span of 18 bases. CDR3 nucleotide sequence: TGCGCCAGCAGCCAGGGCGGGCCTCTTCCAAGCACCGGGGAGCTGTTTTTT. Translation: CASSQGGPLPSTGELFF.

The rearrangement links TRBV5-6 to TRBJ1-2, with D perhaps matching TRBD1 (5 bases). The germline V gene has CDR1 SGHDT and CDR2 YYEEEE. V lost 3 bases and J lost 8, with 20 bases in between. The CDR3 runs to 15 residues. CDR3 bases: TGTGCCAGCAGCTCGGGTGGGGCTGCCGCCCTAGGCTACACCTTC. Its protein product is CASSSGGAAALGYTF. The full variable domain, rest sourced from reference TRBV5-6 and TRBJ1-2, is DAGVTQSPTHLIKTRGQQVTLRCSPKSGHDTVSWYQQALGQGPQFIFQYYEEEERQRGNFPDRFSGHQFPNYSSELNVNALLLGDSALYLCASSSGGAAALGYTFGSGTRLTVV.

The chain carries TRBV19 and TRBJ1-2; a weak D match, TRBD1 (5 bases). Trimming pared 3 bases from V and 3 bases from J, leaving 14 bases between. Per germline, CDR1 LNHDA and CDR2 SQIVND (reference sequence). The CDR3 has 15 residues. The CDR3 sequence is CASSIGPGVDYGYTF. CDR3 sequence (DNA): TGTGCCAGTAGTATTGGACCGGGGGTGGACTATGGCTACACCTTC.

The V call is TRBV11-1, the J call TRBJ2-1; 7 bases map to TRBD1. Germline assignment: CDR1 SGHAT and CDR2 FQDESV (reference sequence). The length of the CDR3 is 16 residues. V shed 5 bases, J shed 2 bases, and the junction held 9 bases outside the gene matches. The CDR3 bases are TGTGCCAGCAGCCCGCCGACAGGGTCCCCCTACAATGAGCAGTTCTTC. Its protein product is CASSPPTGSPYNEQFF. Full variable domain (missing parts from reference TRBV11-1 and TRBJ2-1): EAEVAQSPRYKITEKSQAVAFWCDPISGHATLYWYRQILGQGPELLVQFQDESVVDDSQLPKDRFSAERLKGVDSTLKIQPAELGDSAMYLCASSPPTGSPYNEQFFGPGTRLTVL.

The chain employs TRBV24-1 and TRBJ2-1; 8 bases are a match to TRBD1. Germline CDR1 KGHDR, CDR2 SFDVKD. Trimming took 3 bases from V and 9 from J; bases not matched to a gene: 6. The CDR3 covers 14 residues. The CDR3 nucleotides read TGTGCCACCAGTGATCCGTGGACAGGGAGTGAGCAGTTCTTC. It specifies CATSDPWTGSEQFF.

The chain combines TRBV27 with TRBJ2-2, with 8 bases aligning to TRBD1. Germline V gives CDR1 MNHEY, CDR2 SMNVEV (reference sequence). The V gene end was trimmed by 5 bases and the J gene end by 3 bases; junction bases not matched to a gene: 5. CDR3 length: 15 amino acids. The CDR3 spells CASSEGDRYTGELFF. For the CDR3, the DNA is TGTGCCAGCAGTGAAGGGGACAGGTACACCGGGGAGCTGTTTTTT.

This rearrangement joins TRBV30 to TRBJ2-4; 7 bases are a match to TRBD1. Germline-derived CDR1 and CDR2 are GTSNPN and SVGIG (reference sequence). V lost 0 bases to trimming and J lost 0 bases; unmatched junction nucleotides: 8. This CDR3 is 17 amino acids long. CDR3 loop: CAWSVTGSTLAKNIQYF. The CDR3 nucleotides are TGTGCCTGGAGTGTGACAGGGTCGACTTTAGCCAAAAACATTCAGTACTTC.

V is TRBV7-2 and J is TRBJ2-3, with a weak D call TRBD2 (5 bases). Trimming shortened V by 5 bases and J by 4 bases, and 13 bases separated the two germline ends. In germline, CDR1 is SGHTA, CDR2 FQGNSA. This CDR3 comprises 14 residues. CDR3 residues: CASSTRILADTQYF. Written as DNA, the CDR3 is TGTGCCAGCAGCACAAGGATACTAGCAGATACGCAGTATTTT.

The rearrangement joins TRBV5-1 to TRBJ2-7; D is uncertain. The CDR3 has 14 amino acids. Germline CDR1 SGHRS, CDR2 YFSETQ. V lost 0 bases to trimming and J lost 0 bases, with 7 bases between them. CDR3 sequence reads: CASSLVPGSYEQYF. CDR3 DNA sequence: TGCGCCAGCAGCTTGGTTCCAGGCTCCTACGAGCAGTACTTC. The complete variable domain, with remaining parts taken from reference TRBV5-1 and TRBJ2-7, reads KAGVTQTPRYLIKTRGQQVTLSCSPISGHRSVSWYQQTPGQGLQFLFEYFSETQRNKGNFPGRFSGRQFSNSRSEMNVSTLELGDSALYLCASSLVPGSYEQYFGPGTRLTVT.

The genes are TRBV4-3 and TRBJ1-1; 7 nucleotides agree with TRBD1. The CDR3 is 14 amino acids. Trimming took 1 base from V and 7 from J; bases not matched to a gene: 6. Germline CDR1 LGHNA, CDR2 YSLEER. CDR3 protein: CASSQVRGLGEAFF. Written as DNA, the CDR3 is TGCGCCAGCAGCCAAGTGAGGGGGCTCGGTGAAGCTTTCTTT.

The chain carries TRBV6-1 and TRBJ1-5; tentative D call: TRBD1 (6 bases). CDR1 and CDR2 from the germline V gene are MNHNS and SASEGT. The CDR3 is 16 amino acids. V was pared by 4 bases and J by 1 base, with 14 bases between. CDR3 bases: TGTGCCAGCAGTGGGGAACAGGGCATGAGCAATCAGCCCCAGCATTTT. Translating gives CASSGEQGMSNQPQHF.

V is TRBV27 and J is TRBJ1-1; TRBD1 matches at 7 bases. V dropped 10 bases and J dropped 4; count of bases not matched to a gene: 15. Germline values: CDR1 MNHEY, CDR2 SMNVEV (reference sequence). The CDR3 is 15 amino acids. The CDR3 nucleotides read TGTGCCACCGATCGTAACAGGGGTTTGGGCACTGAAGCTTTCTTT. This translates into CATDRNRGLGTEAFF.

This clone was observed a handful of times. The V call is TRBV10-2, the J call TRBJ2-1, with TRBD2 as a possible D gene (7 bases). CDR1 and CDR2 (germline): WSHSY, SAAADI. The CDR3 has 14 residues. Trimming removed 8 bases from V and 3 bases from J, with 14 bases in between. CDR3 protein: CASGRGGVYNEQFF. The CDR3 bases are TGCGCCAGCGGAAGGGGGGGAGTCTACAATGAGCAGTTCTTC.

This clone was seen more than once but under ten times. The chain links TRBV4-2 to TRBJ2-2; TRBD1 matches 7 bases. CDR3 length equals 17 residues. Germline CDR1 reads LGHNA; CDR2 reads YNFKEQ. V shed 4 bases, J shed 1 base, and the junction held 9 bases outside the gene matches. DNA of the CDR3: TGTGCCAGCAGCCTCCCCTACCGGGACAGGAACACCGGGGAGCTGTTTTTT. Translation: CASSLPYRDRNTGELFF.

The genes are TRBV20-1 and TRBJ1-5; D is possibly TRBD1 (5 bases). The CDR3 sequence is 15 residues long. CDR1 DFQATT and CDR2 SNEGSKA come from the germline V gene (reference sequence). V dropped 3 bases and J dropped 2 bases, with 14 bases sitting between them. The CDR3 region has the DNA TGCAGTGCTAGTTCGGCGGGGACGGGCAATCAGCCCCAGCATTTT. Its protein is CSASSAGTGNQPQHF.

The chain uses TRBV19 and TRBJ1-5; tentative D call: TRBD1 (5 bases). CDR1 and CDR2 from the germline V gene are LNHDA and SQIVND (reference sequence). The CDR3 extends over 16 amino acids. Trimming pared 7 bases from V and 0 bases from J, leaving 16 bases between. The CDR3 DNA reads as TGTGCCAGTAATGGTCGGGGACTTAATAGCAATCAGCCCCAGCATTTT. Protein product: CASNGRGLNSNQPQHF.

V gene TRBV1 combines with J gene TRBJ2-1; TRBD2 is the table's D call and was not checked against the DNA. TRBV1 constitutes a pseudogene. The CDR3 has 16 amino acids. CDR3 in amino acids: CTSSQDSRGGVNEQFF. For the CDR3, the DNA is TGCACCAGCAGCCAAGATAGCCGGGGGGGCGTTAATGAGCAGTTCTTC.

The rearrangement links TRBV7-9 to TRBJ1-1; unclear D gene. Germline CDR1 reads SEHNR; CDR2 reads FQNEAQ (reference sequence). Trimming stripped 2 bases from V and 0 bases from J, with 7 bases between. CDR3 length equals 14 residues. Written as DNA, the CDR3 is TGTGCCAGCAGCTTACTCAACATGAACACTGAAGCTTTCTTT. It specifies CASSLLNMNTEAFF.

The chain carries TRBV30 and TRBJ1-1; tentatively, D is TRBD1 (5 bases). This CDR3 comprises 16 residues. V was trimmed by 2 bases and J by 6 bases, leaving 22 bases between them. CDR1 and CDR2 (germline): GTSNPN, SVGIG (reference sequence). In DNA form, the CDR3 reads TGTGCCTGGAGTCCGGGCGCGGGGCTTGGTAGCGCTGAAGCTTTCTTT. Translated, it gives CAWSPGAGLGSAEAFF.

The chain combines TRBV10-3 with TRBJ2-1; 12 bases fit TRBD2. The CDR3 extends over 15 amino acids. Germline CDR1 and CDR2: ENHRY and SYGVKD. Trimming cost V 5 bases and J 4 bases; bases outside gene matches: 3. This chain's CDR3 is CAISPTSGGYNEQFF. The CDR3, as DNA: TGTGCCATCAGTCCGACTAGCGGGGGTTACAATGAGCAGTTCTTC.

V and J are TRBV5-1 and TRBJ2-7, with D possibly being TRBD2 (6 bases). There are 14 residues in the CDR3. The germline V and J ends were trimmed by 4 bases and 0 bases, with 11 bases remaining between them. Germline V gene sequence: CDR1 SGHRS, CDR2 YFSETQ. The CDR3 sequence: CASSPGGDSYEQYF. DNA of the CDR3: TGCGCCAGCAGCCCAGGCGGGGACTCCTACGAGCAGTACTTC.

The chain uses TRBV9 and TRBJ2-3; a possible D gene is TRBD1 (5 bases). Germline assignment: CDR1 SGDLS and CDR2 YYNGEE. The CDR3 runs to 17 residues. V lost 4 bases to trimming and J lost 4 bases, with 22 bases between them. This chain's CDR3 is CASSRRPRELIPDTQYF. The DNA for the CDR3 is TGTGCCAGCAGCCGTAGGCCCAGGGAATTAATCCCAGATACGCAGTATTTT.